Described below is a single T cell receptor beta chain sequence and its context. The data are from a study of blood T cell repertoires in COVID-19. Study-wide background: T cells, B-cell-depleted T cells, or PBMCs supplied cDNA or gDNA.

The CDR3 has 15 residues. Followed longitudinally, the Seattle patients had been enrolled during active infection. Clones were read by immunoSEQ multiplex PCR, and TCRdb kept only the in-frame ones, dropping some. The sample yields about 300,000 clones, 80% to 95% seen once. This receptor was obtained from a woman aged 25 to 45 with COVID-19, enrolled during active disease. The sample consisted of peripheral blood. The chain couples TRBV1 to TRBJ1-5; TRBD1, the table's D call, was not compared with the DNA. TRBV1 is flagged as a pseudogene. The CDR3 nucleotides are TGCACCAGCAGCCACCGGACAGGGAACAATCAGCCCCAGCATTTT. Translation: CTSSHRTGNNQPQHF.